The source of this TCR beta chain is a study of T cell responses to AZD1222 COVID-19 vaccine (dated by TCRdb to the early 2020s). For context, the study as a whole: AZD1222 recipients with second doses at about 4 weeks or about 12 weeks were pooled, because spike-specific TCR depth and breadth did not differ between schedules. A total of around 240 trial participants underwent TCR sequencing, of whom some 200 had received two doses of AZD1222 and approximately 25 had received two doses of the MenACWY control vaccine. Trial participants were enrolled by age into subgroups of 18-55, 56-69 and 70-plus years, and around 150, 29 and 61 TCR-sequenced participants, respectively, were included in these subgroups. Study-wide findings and limitations: Conclusions about previously exposed vaccinees are limited, since just five to seven AZD1222 recipients were seropositive for SARS-CoV-2 at baseline. The 56-69-year group was small, and its depth increase did not reach significance, likely because of low power. Most participants were white British and females outnumbered males, and the authors suggested that clonal diversity may have been underestimated. CD4 TCRs associated with the vaccine covered the entire spike protein, and the dominant responses were in regions 160-218 and 743-854. Spike-specific TCR breadth and depth rose significantly after two AZD1222 doses compared with day 0 and with MenACWY recipients. No day 14 peak-response samples were available, so repertoires were characterized only after the peak T cell response. Reportedly, close to half of the unique spike-specific TCRs recognized epitopes lying outside the regions that are mutated in the B.1.351 and B.1.1.7 variants.

The CDR3 regions of human TCRbeta chains were subjected to immunosequencing. The original pipeline was this. TCRs in the repertoires were compared against a reference library of SARS-CoV-2-specific TCRs that had been generated with the MIRA antigen-specificity platform. Breadth was defined as the fraction of unique TCRs that were SARS-CoV-2-associated, and depth was defined as the fraction of total T cells that were SARS-CoV-2-associated. Using the MIRA data, every spike-specific TCR was mapped to the spike region that the TCR reacted to and assigned to either a CD4 or a CD8 class. Log10-transformed breadth and depth values were compared by one-way ANOVA with Sidak's multiple comparisons tests. TCRdb obtained this table from immuneACCESS and retained in-frame rearrangements with V and J assigned. These tables miss some clones; where compared with another copy, unresolved V genes account for less than half of the shortfall, and the remainder is unexplained. The V and J calls and clone size are taken from that table; D and trimming were inferred from the DNA. This sample is represented by roughly 120,000 clones; approximately 89% of them were singletons. The ten largest clones represent less than 6% of the sample.

Interpreted using the paper, the time point label stands for: baseline before first vaccination. Samples from vaccinated people were obtained from the UK trials COV001 and COV002, which included a single-blind randomized controlled phase 2/3 trial of AZD1222 (ChAdOx1 nCoV-19) in healthy adults. For TCRbeta chain sequencing, PBMC samples from trial participants were taken at day 0 and at day 28 after the second dose. In the case of this clone: Its cognate antigen has yet to be identified. No per-base quality is available; no much larger clone lies one base away.

Sample: peripheral blood, taken on day 0 of AZD1222 vaccination. The clonotype originates from an adult in good health.

Here is the DNA: TGTGCCAGCAGCCTCGGTCCCGGCCCCAATCAGCCCCAGCATTTT. Its translation reads: CASSLGPGPNQPQHF. The V and J genes are TRBV5-6 and TRBJ1-5, with no reliable assignment of the D segment. Spanning cysteine to phenylalanine, the CDR3 consists of 15 amino acids. The DNA shown is the 45-base CDR3, in frame from base 1. CDR1 and CDR2, looked up from the germline V gene, are SGHDT and YYEEEE. V sheds 4 bases and J sheds 3 bases, leaving 14 bases between their ends.